Shown below are 29 T cell receptor beta chains from a single sample sequenced in a study of T cell repertoires in cytomegalovirus infection (dated by TCRdb to about 2019). Data came from an Illumina HiSeq 1500. Through fastp at Q25 and MiXCR, TCRdb rebuilt clones from the public reads, retaining in-frame beta chains. Each entry is one CDR3 protein sequence, shown with its most common DNA and genes. The sample table holds around 300,000 distinct CDR3 sequences, of which under 25% were seen once. The ten largest make up roughly a fifth of the sample. The treatment or condition label, as the study defines it: in vitro stimulation with specific CMV peptide epitopes to enrich CMV-specific T cells. No antigen has been assigned to these receptors. This specimen was cultured PBMCs, taken from culture after CMV antigen stimulation. The source is a human donor in good health (CMV status not recorded). Some clones in this sample may be carry-over from other donors' samples.

The chain joins TRBV4-1 to TRBJ2-6; 7 bases are a match to TRBD2. CDR3 length equals 15 residues. V dropped 3 bases and J dropped 5; count of bases not matched to a gene: 4. Germline CDR1 and CDR2: MGHRA and YSYEKL. CDR3 DNA: TGCGCCAGCAGCCAGGCTGGGACTAGGGCCAACGTCCTGACTTTC. Encoded protein: CASSQAGTRANVLTF.

This clonotype has at least ten counts. The chain combines TRBV7-2 with TRBJ2-7; 7 bases line up with TRBD1. Germline V gene sequence: CDR1 SGHTA, CDR2 FQGNSA. V was pared by 5 bases and J by 3 bases, with 10 bases of the junction left unmatched. This CDR3 has 15 residues. CDR3 bases: TGTGCCAGCAGCACTACCCGGGACAGCTACTACGAGCAGTACTTC. Amino acids: CASSTTRDSYYEQYF.

This chain connects TRBV6-2 or TRBV6-3 to TRBJ1-5; no reliable D call. The germline V gene encodes CDR1 MNHEY and CDR2 SVGEGT. Trimming cost V 5 bases and J 7 bases, with 15 bases left between them. This CDR3 is 14 amino acids long. The CDR3 bases are TGTGCCAGCAGTCCCCCGGCCTGGGAGCAGCCCCAGCATTTT. Amino acid sequence: CASSPPAWEQPQHF.

A few counts support this clonotype. The V and J genes are TRBV11-2 and TRBJ2-7; D perhaps matches TRBD2 (6 bases). V was pared by 1 base and J by 7 bases, with 11 bases between. This CDR3 contains 13 residues. Germline assignment: CDR1 SGHAT and CDR2 FQNNGV. The CDR3 coding sequence is TGTGCCAGCAGCTTAGGAGCTGGGACTGAGCAGTACGTC. Its translation: CASSLGAGTEQYV.

In this sample, this clonotype turned up once. The genes are TRBV7-3 and TRBJ2-1, with 11 bases identical to TRBD1. Germline CDR1 and CDR2: SGHTA and FQGTGA. CDR3 length equals 17 residues. Losses at the gene ends were 5 bases for V and 6 bases for J; bases not matched to a gene: 12. The CDR3 reads CASSPRGTGGLPNEQFF. CDR3 sequence (DNA): TGTGCCAGCAGCCCAAGAGGGACAGGGGGTCTCCCCAATGAGCAGTTCTTC.

This clonotype has at least ten counts. The gene calls are TRBV7-9 and TRBJ2-1, with no clear D. Looked up from germline, CDR1 is SEHNR and CDR2 is FQNEAQ (reference sequence). This CDR3 has 14 amino acids. V was clipped by 5 bases and J by 8 bases, with 16 bases between them. CDR3 DNA: TGTGCCAGCAGCCCAGACCTCGTAGGCGATGAGCAGTTCTTC. Translated, it gives CASSPDLVGDEQFF.

V usage is TRBV25-1 and J usage is TRBJ1-2, with D uncertain. The ends were cut back, 3 bases at V and 4 bases at J, with 6 bases in the middle. This CDR3 spans 12 amino acids. Per the germline V gene, CDR1 is MGHDK and CDR2 is SYGVNS. The CDR3 DNA follows: TGTGCCAGCAGTGACTCCGCCTATGGCTACACCTTC. Amino acid sequence: CASSDSAYGYTF.

The J gene is TRBJ2-7, the V gene TRBV10-3; D is unresolved. CDR3 length: 10 amino acids. V gave up 3 bases and J gave up 5 bases, with 2 bases separating them. Germline CDR1 and CDR2: ENHRY and SYGVKD. CDR3 sequence (DNA): TGTGCCATCAGTGAAGACGAGCAGTACGTC. It yields the protein CAISEDEQYV.

This clonotype was counted ten times or more. The chain uses TRBV29-1 and TRBJ2-1; possible D gene TRBD1, 7 bases. This CDR3 region has 13 residues. Germline V gene sequence: CDR1 SQVTM, CDR2 ANQGSEA. V was shortened by 6 bases and J by 0 bases, with 9 bases between the two germline ends. CDR3 sequence (DNA): TGCAGCGTGCAGGGGGGCTCCTACAATGAGCAGTTCTTC. Translated, it gives CSVQGGSYNEQFF.

This clonotype was observed many times. The chain has TRBV2 and TRBJ2-5, with 8 nucleotides matching TRBD2. CDR1 SNHLY and CDR2 FYNNEI come from the germline V gene. CDR3 length: 13 amino acids. V trimming: 8 bases; J trimming: 5 bases; junction bases outside the gene matches: 7. CDR3 amino acids: CASASGRGETQYF. In DNA form, the CDR3 reads TGTGCCAGCGCCAGCGGGAGAGGGGAGACCCAGTACTTC.

Many counts were recorded for this clonotype. The chain carries TRBV7-9 and TRBJ2-1, with 10 bases fitting TRBD2. The germline CDR1 and CDR2 sequences are SEHNR and FQNEAQ (reference sequence). V was pared by 5 bases and J by 7 bases, with 8 bases of the junction left unmatched. This CDR3 has 15 residues. This chain's CDR3 is CASSPGGLAINEQFF. The CDR3, as DNA: TGTGCCAGCAGCCCCGGGGGACTAGCGATAAATGAGCAGTTCTTC. The full variable domain, rest sourced from reference TRBV7-9 and TRBJ2-1, is DTGVSQNPRHKITKRGQNVTFRCDPISEHNRLYWYRQTLGQGPEFLTYFQNEAQLEKSRLLSDRFSAERPKGSFSTLEIQRTEQGDSAMYLCASSPGGLAINEQFFGPGTRLTVL.

This clonotype was recorded at least ten times. The chain uses TRBV7-2 and TRBJ2-3; TRBD2 is a possible D gene (5 bases). Looked up from germline, CDR1 is SGHTA and CDR2 is FQGNSA. CDR3 length: 14 amino acids. V was trimmed by 5 bases and J by 8 bases, leaving 17 bases between them. The CDR3 region has the DNA TGTGCCAGCAGCCCCCAGTGGGAGTCGGCTACGCAGTATTTT. It is translated as CASSPQWESATQYF.

The genes are TRBV12-3 or TRBV12-4 and TRBJ2-7, with 7 positions matching TRBD1. V lost 3 bases to trimming and J lost 6 bases; unmatched junction nucleotides: 14. This CDR3 is 16 amino acids long. Written as DNA, the CDR3 is TGTGCCAGCAGTTTGGCAGGGGGATCAGGGGGACGCGAGCAGTACTTC. Its translation is CASSLAGGSGGREQYF.

This clonotype has more than one count but fewer than ten. This chain links TRBV28 with TRBJ1-5, with D maybe TRBD1 (5 bases). Germline loops: CDR1 MDHEN, CDR2 SYDVKM. The length of the CDR3 is 13 residues. Trimming cost V 8 bases and J 6 bases, with 14 bases left between them. CDR3 in amino acids: CASVEGRGQPQHF. The CDR3 bases are TGTGCCAGCGTCGAGGGGAGGGGTCAGCCCCAGCATTTT.

This clonotype was seen many times. This chain joins TRBV4-3 and TRBJ1-5; D gene unclear. Trimming removed 3 bases from V and 7 bases from J, with 10 bases in between. CDR3 size: 13 residues. CDR1 is LGHNA, CDR2 YSLEER, per germline. Written as DNA, the CDR3 is TGCGCCAGCAGCCAGGACCAAAGGCAGCCCCAGCATTTT. Amino acid sequence: CASSQDQRQPQHF.

The chain couples TRBV5-1 to TRBJ1-2; D is ambiguous. Trimming took 1 base from V and 5 from J, leaving 12 bases between them. The CDR3 loop spans 14 amino acids. Germline V CDR1 and CDR2: SGHRS, YFSETQ. The CDR3 loop is CASSLNRSTYGYTF. The CDR3 coding sequence is TGCGCCAGCAGCTTGAACAGAAGTACGTATGGCTACACCTTC.

The chain recombines TRBV7-9 with TRBJ2-1; the match to TRBD2 covers 15 bases. The germline V gene has CDR1 SEHNR and CDR2 FQNEAQ (reference sequence). Trimming took 1 base from V and 7 from J; bases not matched to a gene: 8. The length of the CDR3 is 18 residues. Here the CDR3 DNA reads TGTGCCAGCAGCTTAGGAGGACTAGCGGGAGGGCCAGGTAATGAGCAGTTCTTC. Translating it yields CASSLGGLAGGPGNEQFF.

This clonotype was detected many times. This sequence joins TRBV7-7 and TRBJ1-1, with D perhaps TRBD1 (5 bases). The CDR3 extends over 16 amino acids. Germline values: CDR1 SSHAT, CDR2 FNYEAQ (reference sequence). The V end lost 7 bases, the J end lost 4 bases, and 22 bases lay between the germline ends. The CDR3, as DNA: TGTGCCAGCACCCCCCGCGGACCGGTCGGGGCCACTGAAGCTTTCTTT. Amino acid sequence: CASTPRGPVGATEAFF.

A few counts support this clonotype. The V call is TRBV7-6, the J call TRBJ2-3; the D is unclear. Between the trimmed V and J ends, which lost 3 bases and 3 bases, there was a span of 16 bases. The CDR3 runs to 16 residues. In germline, CDR1 is SGHVS, CDR2 FNYEAQ. The CDR3 here is CASSLSSGMATDTQYF. CDR3 bases: TGTGCCAGCAGCTTGAGTAGTGGAATGGCGACAGATACGCAGTATTTT.

In this sample, this clonotype turned up a few times. The gene calls are TRBV7-2 and TRBJ2-7; D not resolved. This CDR3 comprises 15 residues. V lost 1 base to trimming and J lost 1 base, with 11 bases between them. Germline-derived CDR1 and CDR2 are SGHTA and FQGNSA. CDR3 residues: CASSLGIGRSYEQYF. CDR3 coding DNA: TGTGCCAGCAGCTTAGGTATCGGCAGGTCCTACGAGCAGTACTTC. Together with reference TRBV7-2 and TRBJ2-7, the CDR3 gives the full variable domain: GAGVSQSPSNKVTEKGKDVELRCDPISGHTALYWYRQSLGQGLEFLIYFQGNSAPDKSGLPSDRFSAERTGGSVSTLTIQRTQQEDSAVYLCASSLGIGRSYEQYFGPGTRLTVT.

Only a few counts were recorded for this clonotype. The chain combines TRBV2 with TRBJ2-7, with 10 bases lining up with TRBD1. Germline lookup yields CDR1 SNHLY and CDR2 FYNNEI. The CDR3 is made up of 15 amino acids. The V and J ends lost 6 bases and 2 bases, in that order; junction bases with no gene match: 7. The CDR3 coding sequence is TGTGCCAGCAGCGCTGGGACAGGGGCCCCCTACGAGCAGTACGTC. Amino acids: CASSAGTGAPYEQYV.

The CDR3 nucleotides are TGTGCCAGCTCACCCGAAGCCGGCTTCAATTCACCCCTCCACTTT. Protein sequence: CASSPEAGFNSPLHF. This chain joins TRBV18 and TRBJ1-6; D remains unclear. The length of the CDR3 is 15 residues. Trimming removed 3 bases at V and 7 bases at J, with 13 bases between. The germline V gene encodes CDR1 KGHSH and CDR2 LQKENI.

The rearrangement uses TRBV20-1 and TRBJ2-1, with 8 bases matching TRBD2. V lost 6 bases and J lost 11; bases outside the gene matches: 6. The germline V gene has CDR1 DFQATT and CDR2 SNEGSKA (reference sequence). The CDR3 has 11 amino acids. The CDR3 here is CSAGLAYKQFF. The CDR3 nucleotides read TGCAGTGCCGGACTAGCTTACAAGCAGTTCTTC.

A single count supports this clonotype. Here the CDR3 DNA reads TGCAGTGCCGGGGGTAGCGGCAGGGATACGCAGTATTTT. This sequence encodes CSAGGSGRDTQYF. V is TRBV20-1 and J is TRBJ2-3; D may be TRBD2 (6 bases). Germline CDR1 and CDR2: DFQATT and SNEGSKA (reference sequence). The CDR3 is made up of 13 amino acids. With 6 bases removed from V and 6 bases from J, the gap between germline ends came to 16 bases.

Regarding this clonotype: Relative to the germline gene, one junction end is altered; a read error may explain this. The chain combines TRBV15 with TRBJ2-5; tentatively, D is TRBD1 (5 bases). The CDR3 length is 14 residues. The V gene's germline CDR1 is LNHNV and CDR2 YYDKDF (reference sequence). The CDR3 DNA follows: TGTGCCACCAGCAGAGATCAGGGCCAAGAGACCCAGTATTTC. Its protein is CATSRDQGQETQYF.

This clonotype appeared a few times. The chain links TRBV9 to TRBJ1-1; no definite D call. The germline V and J ends were trimmed by 0 bases and 3 bases, with 12 bases remaining between them. The CDR3 extends over 15 amino acids. CDR1 and CDR2 (germline): SGDLS, YYNGEE. The CDR3 loop is CASSVEGRRDTEAFF. The CDR3 DNA is TGTGCCAGCAGCGTAGAGGGCAGGCGGGACACTGAAGCTTTCTTT.

This clonotype turned up a few times. The CDR3 spells CASSLARVVGTGELFF. CDR3 in DNA: TGTGCCAGCAGCTTAGCGCGGGTAGTTGGCACCGGGGAGCTGTTTTTT. The chain has TRBV7-8 and TRBJ2-2; D might be TRBD2 (5 bases). Germline loops: CDR1 SGHVS, CDR2 FQNEAQ. V was shortened by 0 bases and J by 4 bases, with 12 bases between the two germline ends. CDR3 length equals 16 residues.

This clonotype has more than one count but fewer than ten. The genes are TRBV7-9 and TRBJ2-3, with a weak D call TRBD2 (5 bases). CDR1 is SEHNR and CDR2 is FQNEAQ in the germline V gene (reference sequence). With 5 bases removed from V and 3 bases from J, the gap between germline ends came to 21 bases. The CDR3 sequence is 17 residues long. As DNA, the CDR3 is TGTGCCAGCAGCCTAATCTCGGGAAGCGGTAGTACAGATACGCAGTATTTT. Its protein is CASSLISGSGSTDTQYF.

This clonotype has ten or more counts. The chain carries TRBV7-2 and TRBJ2-5, with TRBD2 matching over 7 bases. Germline loops: CDR1 SGHTA, CDR2 FQGNSA. V lost 5 bases, J lost 7 bases, and 4 bases stayed unmatched. The CDR3 has 12 residues. As DNA, the CDR3 is TGTGCCAGCAGCCTCACTAGCGTGACCCAGTACTTC. Amino acid sequence: CASSLTSVTQYF.